The 5 T cell receptor beta chains listed next were all sequenced from one sample in a study of T cell responses to AZD1222 COVID-19 vaccine. Profiling relied on immunoSEQ multiplex PCR, and the TCRdb table lists in-frame clones only, not all of them. The sample carries nearly 110,000 clones, around 92% recorded once. This sample comprised peripheral blood, obtained 28 days after the second AZD1222 dose. Every receptor here comes from an adult who received the AZD1222 COVID-19 vaccine.

This clone came up once. V is TRBV9 and J is TRBJ1-4; D perhaps matches TRBD1 (5 bases). Germline CDR1 and CDR2: SGDLS and YYNGEE. The V end was cut by 5 bases, the J end by 5 bases, with 16 bases between. The CDR3 is 15 residues long. The CDR3 loop reads CASRGGTANNEKLFF. The CDR3, as DNA: TGTGCCAGCAGAGGAGGGACGGCAAACAATGAAAAACTGTTTTTT. Full variable domain (outside the CDR3, taken from reference TRBV9 and TRBJ1-4): DSGVTQTPKHLITATGQRVTLRCSPRSGDLSVYWYQQSLDQGLQFLIQYYNGEERAKGNILERFSAQQFPDLHSELNLSSLELGDSALYFCASRGGTANNEKLFFGSGTQLSVL.

This clone is a singleton in its sample. The chain combines TRBV5-1 with TRBJ2-3, with TRBD1 identical over 8 bases. This CDR3 has 15 residues. V shed 3 bases and J 1 base; nucleotides not matched to a gene: 4. Germline V CDR1 and CDR2: SGHRS, YFSETQ. For the CDR3, the DNA is TGCGCCAGCAGCTCCGGACAGGGAGGCACAGATACGCAGTATTTT. Translating it yields CASSSGQGGTDTQYF.

Regarding this clone: Germline is not matched at one junction end, which may reflect a read error. The rearrangement uses TRBV3-1 (or the pseudogene TRBV3-2) and TRBJ1-4; weak D call: TRBD1 (6 bases). Germline CDR1 reads LGHDT; CDR2 reads YNNKEL (reference sequence). The CDR3 is 15 amino acids. The CDR3 region is CASRQGEGGAEKLFF. The CDR3 bases are TGTGCCAGCAGACAAGGGGAGGGGGGCGCAGAAAAACTGTTTTTT.

The chain links TRBV6-5 to TRBJ1-2; TRBD1 matches at 10 bases. Losses at the gene ends were 5 bases for V and 5 bases for J; bases not matched to a gene: 8. Per germline, CDR1 MNHEY and CDR2 SVGAGI. CDR3 length equals 15 residues. The CDR3 nucleotides read TGTGCCAGCAGTCCCAGGACGGACAGGGGGTATGGCTACACCTTC. It is translated as CASSPRTDRGYGYTF.

This clone was seen only once. The chain recombines TRBV29-1 with TRBJ2-1; tentative D call: TRBD1 (5 bases). There are 13 residues in the CDR3. CDR1 and CDR2 (germline): SQVTM, ANQGSEA. V was pared by 3 bases and J by 2 bases, with 8 bases between. The CDR3, as DNA: TGCAGCGTTGATGGCAGGGCCTACAATGAGCAGTTCTTC. It translates to CSVDGRAYNEQFF.